Presented here are 29 T cell receptor beta chains from one specimen sequenced in a study of cytomegalovirus exposure and HLA in healthy donors. The PCR contained 60 Vbeta and 13 Jbeta primers. Data came from immunoSEQ multiplex PCR; TCRdb stores just in-frame clones and leaves some out. The table lists 200,000 to 250,000 clones, 80% to 85% of them singletons, with 0.71% in the top ten. The material sequenced was PBMCs. The receptors were gathered from a boy between 2 and 10 years old in good health and CMV-seronegative.

The CDR3 here is CASSPLGSGGADTQYF. CDR3 DNA sequence: TGTGCCAGCAGCCCCCTGGGTAGCGGGGGCGCAGATACGCAGTATTTT. This chain connects TRBV7-3 to TRBJ2-3; 9 positions agree with TRBD2. CDR1 is SGHTA and CDR2 is FQGTGA in the germline V gene. The trim removed 5 bases at V and 4 bases at J, leaving 10 bases unmatched. The CDR3 is 16 residues long.

V is TRBV6-1 and J is TRBJ2-5, with 7 bases that match TRBD1. The V gene end was trimmed by 4 bases and the J gene end by 5 bases; junction bases not matched to a gene: 7. CDR3 length: 14 residues. Germline assignment: CDR1 MNHNS and CDR2 SASEGT. The CDR3 reads CASSGRTGWETQYF. In DNA, the CDR3 is TGTGCCAGCAGTGGCCGGACAGGCTGGGAGACCCAGTACTTC.

The chain has TRBV6-5 and TRBJ1-5; 7 bases agree with TRBD1. Germline values: CDR1 MNHEY, CDR2 SVGAGI. The ends lost 10 bases at V and 0 bases at J; junction bases unmatched: 9. The CDR3 loop spans 15 amino acids. CDR3 sequence reads: CATKPGTASNQPQHF. DNA of the CDR3: TGTGCCACAAAACCGGGGACAGCTAGCAATCAGCCCCAGCATTTT.

The genes are TRBV30 and TRBJ2-7, with a possible D match to TRBD1 (5 bases). V shed 5 bases and J shed 4 bases, with 18 bases lying between them. The CDR3 loop spans 14 amino acids. The V gene's germline CDR1 is GTSNPN and CDR2 SVGIG (reference sequence). The CDR3 DNA sequence: TGTGCCTGGGGAGTCACAGGCGGCTCTTACGAGCAGTACTTC. As protein: CAWGVTGGSYEQYF.

Turning to this clone: Distinct nucleotide sequences in the sample also encode this CDR3. The chain links TRBV19 to TRBJ1-5, with TRBD1 as a possible D gene (5 bases). V lost 3 bases and J 4 bases, leaving 7 bases between the germline ends. This CDR3 contains 13 residues. CDR1 is LNHDA and CDR2 is SQIVND in the germline V gene (reference sequence). The CDR3 DNA reads as TGTGCCAGTAGTATCGGGGGTAATCAGCCCCAGCATTTT. The encoded protein is CASSIGGNQPQHF.

V gene TRBV28 combines with J gene TRBJ2-7, with D tentatively TRBD1 (6 bases). Germline assignment: CDR1 MDHEN and CDR2 SYDVKM. V lost 5 bases to trimming and J lost 1 base, with 21 bases between them. The CDR3 length is 17 residues. In DNA form, the CDR3 reads TGTGCCAGCAGTACGCTATACAGGGCGGTCGGGTCCTACGAGCAGTACTTC. Its translation is CASSTLYRAVGSYEQYF.

The J gene is TRBJ1-5, the V gene TRBV6-1; weak D call: TRBD1 (6 bases). V was shortened by 9 bases and J by 5 bases, with 20 bases between the two germline ends. The CDR3 length is 15 residues. CDR1 and CDR2 (germline): MNHNS, SASEGT. CDR3 DNA sequence: TGTGCCAGGGCCCAAACCGGGACACGGGATCAGCCCCAGCATTTT. Its protein product is CARAQTGTRDQPQHF.

The rearrangement links TRBV2 to TRBJ2-7; no definite D call. The CDR3 totals 11 residues. V lost 4 bases, J lost 3 bases, and 4 bases lay in between. Germline-derived CDR1 and CDR2 are SNHLY and FYNNEI. The CDR3 DNA follows: TGTGCCAGCAGTGGAGTCTACGAGCAGTACTTC. Protein sequence: CASSGVYEQYF.

The chain has TRBV11-2 and TRBJ2-7, with a weak D call TRBD2 (5 bases). This CDR3 region has 14 residues. The V gene's germline CDR1 is SGHAT and CDR2 FQNNGV. Deletions cut 5 bases from V and 7 bases from J, with 18 bases between. The CDR3: CASSQSRNPGEQYF. CDR3 sequence (DNA): TGTGCCAGCAGCCAATCAAGAAATCCGGGAGAGCAGTACTTC.

This chain connects TRBV14 to TRBJ2-7; D is unclear. The CDR3 contains 13 residues. Between the trimmed V and J ends, which lost 1 base and 7 bases, there was a span of 11 bases. Germline V CDR1 and CDR2: SGHDN, FVKESK. The CDR3 DNA reads as TGTGCCAGCAGCCAAGTCTTCCGGTTTGAGCAGTACTTC. This translates into CASSQVFRFEQYF.

The gene calls are TRBV19 and TRBJ1-4; weak D call: TRBD1 (6 bases). This CDR3 is built from 14 residues. Trimming removed 6 bases from V and 8 bases from J, with 16 bases in between. Germline V gene sequence: CDR1 LNHDA, CDR2 SQIVND (reference sequence). CDR3 protein: CASSPWDTSEKLFF. CDR3 nucleotides: TGTGCCAGTAGCCCCTGGGACACCTCCGAAAAACTGTTTTTT.

The chain employs TRBV6-5 and TRBJ1-4, with D uncertain. In germline, CDR1 is MNHEY, CDR2 SVGAGI. This CDR3 is built from 14 residues. Trimming removed 2 bases from V and 2 bases from J, with 6 bases in between. Here the CDR3 DNA reads TGTGCCAGCAGTTACGGGGAGACTAATGAAAAACTGTTTTTT. Translated, it gives CASSYGETNEKLFF.

V and J are TRBV7-2 and TRBJ2-2, with D tentatively TRBD1 (5 bases). The germline gives CDR1 SGHTA, CDR2 FQGNSA. This CDR3 has 14 amino acids. The V gene lost 5 bases and the J gene lost 1 base, with 8 bases spanning the gap. CDR3 amino acids: CASSPRGNTGELFF. The CDR3 coding sequence is TGTGCCAGCAGCCCAAGGGGGAACACCGGGGAGCTGTTTTTT.

The CDR3 coding sequence is TGTGCCAGCATGCGGGGCCAATATAGCAATCAGCCCCAGCATTTT. This translates into CASMRGQYSNQPQHF. The chain links TRBV6-6 to TRBJ1-5; D perhaps matches TRBD1 (5 bases). Germline CDR1 is MNHNY and CDR2 is SVGAGI (reference sequence). CDR3 length equals 15 residues. Trimming took off 7 bases at V and 0 bases at J, with 13 bases between the two ends.

The chain recombines TRBV9 with TRBJ2-5, with 9 bases lining up with TRBD2. Losses at the gene ends were 3 bases for V and 5 bases for J; bases not matched to a gene: 11. The CDR3 totals 16 residues. Germline CDR1 SGDLS, CDR2 YYNGEE. This chain's CDR3 is CASSALGSSGSETQYF. For the CDR3, the DNA is TGTGCCAGCAGCGCCCTCGGGAGTAGCGGGAGCGAGACCCAGTACTTC.

In its sample, this clone was seen a few times. The gene calls are TRBV4-1 and TRBJ1-1, with unresolved D. Germline V lookup: CDR1 MGHRA, CDR2 YSYEKL. CDR3 size: 14 residues. With 5 bases removed from V and 6 bases from J, the gap between germline ends came to 16 bases. CDR3 sequence: CASSGTTVIPEAFF. The CDR3 DNA reads as TGCGCCAGCAGCGGAACTACGGTTATCCCTGAAGCTTTCTTT.

This clone was counted a single time. This chain uses TRBV5-1 with TRBJ2-5; 7 bases align to TRBD2. Germline values: CDR1 SGHRS, CDR2 YFSETQ. Unmatched junction bases numbered 5, after V lost 2 bases and J lost 4 bases. This CDR3 has 14 residues. The CDR3 DNA sequence: TGCGCCAGCAGCTTCGCGGGAGTGGTAGAGACCCAGTACTTC. Translation: CASSFAGVVETQYF. The whole variable domain, filled in from reference TRBV5-1 and TRBJ2-5, reads KAGVTQTPRYLIKTRGQQVTLSCSPISGHRSVSWYQQTPGQGLQFLFEYFSETQRNKGNFPGRFSGRQFSNSRSEMNVSTLELGDSALYLCASSFAGVVETQYFGPGTRLLVL.

The chain couples TRBV6-5 to TRBJ1-1, with 8 bases aligning to TRBD1. Germline CDR1 MNHEY, CDR2 SVGAGI. The CDR3 is made up of 13 amino acids. Trimming cost V 5 bases and J 10 bases; bases outside gene matches: 9. CDR3 protein: CASSRGQGGGAFF. As DNA, the CDR3 is TGTGCCAGCAGTCGCGGACAGGGAGGAGGAGCTTTCTTT.

The rearrangement uses TRBV2 and TRBJ2-1, with 7 bases matching TRBD2. Germline-derived CDR1 and CDR2 are SNHLY and FYNNEI. This CDR3 contains 18 residues. Germline trimming cut 0 bases from V and 15 bases from J; bases unmatched to any gene: 23. The CDR3 DNA reads as TGTGCCAGCAGTGAAGCCCGAGGGGACGGTTGGACTAGAACCGAAGTGTTCTTC. Protein product: CASSEARGDGWTRTEVFF.

With regard to this clone: Germline is not matched at one junction end, which may reflect a read error. V is TRBV4-1 and J is TRBJ1-2, with D unclear. Germline CDR1 reads MGHRA; CDR2 reads YSYEKL. This CDR3 has 15 amino acids. Written as DNA, the CDR3 is TGCGCCAGCAGCCAAGTAACGGCGTCTAACTATGGCTACCCCTTC. Translated, it gives CASSQVTASNYGYPF.

This chain links TRBV2 with TRBJ2-1; TRBD1 agrees at 9 bases. V lost 7 bases and J lost 9; bases outside the gene matches: 7. The length of the CDR3 is 13 residues. Germline CDR1 is SNHLY and CDR2 is FYNNEI. The CDR3 region has the DNA TGTGCCAGCAATTGGGACAGGGCCGGTGAGCAGTTCTTC. Its protein product is CASNWDRAGEQFF.

J is TRBJ2-5 and V is TRBV5-4, with 15 bases identical to TRBD2. Germline V CDR1 and CDR2: SGHNT, YYREEE (reference sequence). The CDR3 has 15 amino acids. J lost 2 bases, V lost 5 bases, and 1 base had no gene match. CDR3 nucleotide sequence: TGTGCCAGCAGAGGGACTAGCGGGGGGCAAGAGACCCAGTACTTC. Translated, it gives CASRGTSGGQETQYF.

This chain uses TRBV10-2 with TRBJ2-1, with TRBD1 identical over 11 bases. Looked up from germline, CDR1 is WSHSY and CDR2 is SAAADI. The CDR3 is 16 residues long. Losses at the gene ends were 2 bases for V and 9 bases for J; bases not matched to a gene: 9. The CDR3 nucleotides read TGCGCCAGCAGTGAGGGACGAGGACAGGGGGCGGGTGAGCAGTTCTTC. This sequence encodes CASSEGRGQGAGEQFF.

This clone was found a few times. V is TRBV5-5 and J is TRBJ2-3; 8 nucleotides agree with TRBD1. This CDR3 has 13 residues. From germline, CDR1 is SGHKS and CDR2 YYEKEE (reference sequence). Germline trimming cut 4 bases from V and 3 bases from J; bases unmatched to any gene: 1. The CDR3 region has the DNA TGTGCCAGCAGCAACAGGGGGACAGATACGCAGTATTTT. It codes for CASSNRGTDTQYF.

This chain connects TRBV11-3 to TRBJ2-2, with D tentatively TRBD1 (6 bases). V dropped 4 bases and J dropped 4 bases, with 10 bases sitting between them. Germline V gene sequence: CDR1 SGHNT, CDR2 YENEEA. The CDR3 spans 14 residues. CDR3 in amino acids: CASSSRGATGELFF. In DNA, the CDR3 is TGTGCCAGCAGCTCCAGGGGCGCCACCGGGGAGCTGTTTTTT.

The chain carries TRBV29-1 and TRBJ2-2, with 8 bases aligning to TRBD2. CDR3 length: 14 residues. Losses at the gene ends were 4 bases for V and 4 bases for J; bases not matched to a gene: 5. Looked up from germline, CDR1 is SQVTM and CDR2 is ANQGSEA. CDR3 sequence reads: CSVVGGRSTGELFF. The CDR3 bases are TGCAGCGTTGTTGGCGGGAGGAGCACCGGGGAGCTGTTTTTT.

The chain combines TRBV6-5 with TRBJ1-4; TRBD1 might be the D (5 bases). Germline CDR1 MNHEY, CDR2 SVGAGI. The ends were cut back, 7 bases at V and 7 bases at J, with 16 bases in the middle. This CDR3 has 14 amino acids. The CDR3 DNA sequence: TGTGCCAGCACCGAGGGGAGGGGTAGTGAAAAACTGTTTTTT. Protein product: CASTEGRGSEKLFF.

The V gene is TRBV19, the J gene TRBJ2-7, with 7 bases fitting TRBD1. CDR1 LNHDA and CDR2 SQIVND come from the germline V gene (reference sequence). Trimming took 5 bases from V and 2 from J; bases not matched to a gene: 9. CDR3 length equals 15 residues. Written as DNA, the CDR3 is TGTGCCAGTAGTCCTATACAGGGGTCCGCCTACGAGCAGTACTTC. Protein product: CASSPIQGSAYEQYF.

This chain uses TRBV10-3 with TRBJ1-3; a weak D match, TRBD1 (5 bases). Germline loops: CDR1 ENHRY, CDR2 SYGVKD. Trimming stripped 3 bases from V and 1 base from J, with 7 bases between. The CDR3 consists of 14 residues. CDR3 sequence reads: CAISDGGSGNTIYF. The DNA for the CDR3 is TGTGCCATCAGTGACGGGGGATCTGGAAACACCATATATTTT.